Following are 26 T cell receptor beta chains from one sample sequenced in a study of shared clonotypes between healthy human individuals. TCRdb's copy holds only in-frame clones and misses some; the assay was immunoSEQ multiplex PCR. Found here are roughly 490,000 clones, around 78% of them singletons; the top ten hold 10% to 15%. Sequences were obtained from PBMCs. Receptor source: a middle-aged woman in good health. Some clones in this sample may be carry-over from other donors' samples.

V usage is TRBV19 and J usage is TRBJ1-5; D is unclear. From germline, CDR1 is LNHDA and CDR2 SQIVND (reference sequence). This CDR3 has 15 residues. Deletions cut 3 bases from V and 6 bases from J, with 15 bases between. CDR3 region: CASSIVEGKPQPQHF. The CDR3 DNA sequence: TGTGCCAGTAGTATCGTTGAGGGAAAACCTCAGCCCCAGCATTTT. Together with reference TRBV19 and TRBJ1-5, the CDR3 gives the full variable domain: DGGITQSPKYLFRKEGQNVTLSCEQNLNHDAMYWYRQDPGQGLRLIYYSQIVNDFQKGDIAEGYSVSREKKESFPLTVTSAQKNPTAFYLCASSIVEGKPQPQHFGDGTRLSIL.

The chain employs TRBV30 and TRBJ2-1, with D unclear. Germline V gives CDR1 GTSNPN, CDR2 SVGIG (reference sequence). The V end lost 3 bases, the J end lost 3 bases, and 9 bases lay between the germline ends. The CDR3 contains 13 residues. CDR3 DNA sequence: TGTGCCTGGAGAGTGGGTAGCTACAATGAGCAGTTCTTC. This sequence encodes CAWRVGSYNEQFF.

The chain is built from TRBV30 and TRBJ2-7; TRBD1 matches at 12 bases. The CDR3 consists of 14 residues. Germline-derived CDR1 and CDR2 are GTSNPN and SVGIG (reference sequence). V lost 1 base, J lost 2 bases, and 0 bases stayed unmatched. The CDR3 reads CAWSGDRGPYEQYF. CDR3 bases: TGTGCCTGGAGTGGGGACAGGGGGCCCTACGAGCAGTACTTC.

The chain uses TRBV7-8 and TRBJ2-1; a possible D gene is TRBD2 (5 bases). Between the trimmed V and J ends, which lost 5 bases and 12 bases, there was a span of 14 bases. The germline V gene has CDR1 SGHVS and CDR2 FQNEAQ. The CDR3 has 12 residues. CDR3 sequence reads: CASSPREGGQFF. The CDR3 DNA follows: TGTGCCAGCAGCCCCCGTGAGGGTGGGCAGTTCTTC.

Points on this clone: The same CDR3 is also encoded by other DNA sequences in this sample. This chain links TRBV10-1 with TRBJ1-1; 8 bases are a match to TRBD1. The germline gives CDR1 WNHNN, CDR2 SYGVQD (reference sequence). The CDR3 totals 13 residues. Losses at the gene ends were 2 bases for V and 7 bases for J; bases not matched to a gene: 3. CDR3 nucleotides: TGCGCCAGCAGTGAGAGAGGGACAGGTGAAGCTTTCTTT. The encoded protein is CASSERGTGEAFF.

This clone has only a few counts. The J gene is TRBJ1-5, the V gene TRBV10-3, with 7 positions matching TRBD1. The CDR3 contains 15 residues. Trimming took 2 bases from V and 4 from J; bases not matched to a gene: 5. Germline values: CDR1 ENHRY, CDR2 SYGVKD. The CDR3 sequence: CAISERAGGNQPQHF. For the CDR3, the DNA is TGTGCCATCAGTGAGAGGGCAGGGGGAAATCAGCCCCAGCATTTT.

The genes are TRBV7-9 and TRBJ2-1; 12 positions agree with TRBD2. The CDR3 has 16 residues. Trimming removed 2 bases from V and 8 bases from J; junction bases left unmatched: 7. CDR1 is SEHNR, CDR2 FQNEAQ, per germline (reference sequence). The CDR3 bases are TGTGCCAGCAGCTTAAGACTAGCGGGAGAGGTTGATGAGCAGTTCTTC. Residues: CASSLRLAGEVDEQFF.

J is TRBJ2-1 and V is TRBV15; 7 bases align to TRBD2. There are 14 residues in the CDR3. V was clipped by 4 bases and J by 3 bases; unmatched bases: 3. Looked up from germline, CDR1 is LNHNV and CDR2 is YYDKDF (reference sequence). The CDR3 loop is CATSMRGSYNEQFF. In DNA, the CDR3 is TGTGCCACCAGCATGCGCGGGAGCTACAATGAGCAGTTCTTC.

The chain recombines TRBV20-1 with TRBJ2-5; D gene uncertain. V dropped 6 bases and J dropped 5 bases, with 10 bases sitting between them. CDR1 and CDR2 from the germline V gene are DFQATT and SNEGSKA (reference sequence). The CDR3 contains 11 residues. The CDR3 DNA reads as TGCAGTGCCATGGGATGGGAGACCCAGTACTTC. Protein product: CSAMGWETQYF.

V and J are TRBV30 and TRBJ1-3, with D uncertain. The V end lost 5 bases, the J end lost 4 bases, and 9 bases lay between the germline ends. The CDR3 contains 12 residues. Germline V gene lookup returns CDR1 GTSNPN and CDR2 SVGIG (reference sequence). CDR3 bases: TGTGCCTGGGGTCGCTTGGGAAACACCATATATTTT. Amino acids: CAWGRLGNTIYF. The variable domain in full, with the rest retrieved from reference TRBV30 and TRBJ1-3, is SQTIHQWPATLVQPVGSPLSLECTVEGTSNPNLYWYRQAAGRGLQLLFYSVGIGQISSEVPQNLSASRPQDRQFILSSKKLLLSDSGFYLCAWGRLGNTIYFGEGSWLTVV.

V gene TRBV5-1 combines with J gene TRBJ2-5, with 11 nucleotides matching TRBD1. Germline CDR1 reads SGHRS; CDR2 reads YFSETQ. Unmatched junction bases numbered 5, after V lost 5 bases and J lost 5 bases. CDR3 length: 14 residues. CDR3 nucleotides: TGCGCCAGCAGTAGGGACAGGGGGAGTGAGACCCAGTACTTC. Translation: CASSRDRGSETQYF.

V and J are TRBV15 and TRBJ1-1; maybe TRBD1 (5 bases). Germline V CDR1 and CDR2: LNHNV, YYDKDF (reference sequence). This CDR3 has 15 amino acids. Trimming cost V 0 bases and J 10 bases, with 18 bases left between them. DNA of the CDR3: TGTGCCACCAGCAGAGATGGTATGAGGGGCCGGGTAGCTTTCTTT. Translating gives CATSRDGMRGRVAFF.

The chain is built from TRBV2 and TRBJ2-2, with 9 bases lining up with TRBD1. Germline assignment: CDR1 SNHLY and CDR2 FYNNEI. The CDR3 length is 15 residues. The V segment lost 5 bases and the J segment 3 bases; nucleotides outside the gene matches: 4. The CDR3 loop reads CASSIQGADTGELFF. The CDR3 DNA reads as TGTGCCAGCAGTATACAGGGGGCGGACACCGGGGAGCTGTTTTTT.

This clone was counted a single time. CDR3 coding DNA: TGTGCCAGCGCGAGGGGGACCACACAAGAGACCCAGTACTTC. This translates into CASARGTTQETQYF. V is TRBV9 and J is TRBJ2-5, with D maybe TRBD1 (6 bases). Germline CDR1 SGDLS, CDR2 YYNGEE. The CDR3 covers 14 residues. V was pared by 7 bases and J by 2 bases, with 15 bases between.

The chain is built from TRBV12-5 and TRBJ1-2; D is undetermined. Trimming removed 2 bases from V and 0 bases from J, with 13 bases in between. CDR3 size: 16 residues. Germline CDR1 LGHNT, CDR2 FRNRAP. This CDR3 reads CASGLNQHPTNYGYTF. DNA for the CDR3: TGTGCTAGTGGTTTGAATCAACACCCTACTAACTATGGCTACACCTTC.

This chain's CDR3 is CASSLRRTSGSVGEQFF. In DNA form, the CDR3 reads TGCGCCAGCAGCTTGCGTCGGACTAGCGGGAGCGTGGGTGAGCAGTTCTTC. V is TRBV5-1 and J is TRBJ2-1; 13 bases align to TRBD2. CDR1 SGHRS and CDR2 YFSETQ come from the germline V gene. V lost 1 base and J lost 9; bases outside the gene matches: 10. The CDR3 covers 17 residues.

The chain couples TRBV7-2 to TRBJ2-3; D is undetermined. This CDR3 is built from 17 residues. V lost 2 bases to trimming and J lost 2 bases, with 17 bases between them. CDR1 SGHTA and CDR2 FQGNSA come from the germline V gene. The CDR3 protein is CASSLPRTFGFTDTQYF. The CDR3 nucleotides read TGTGCCAGCAGCTTACCCCGGACCTTTGGGTTCACAGATACGCAGTATTTT.

V is TRBV11-2 and J is TRBJ2-1; D is ambiguous. Deletions cut 4 bases from V and 2 bases from J, with 15 bases between. CDR1 SGHAT and CDR2 FQNNGV come from the germline V gene. The CDR3 spans 16 residues. CDR3 residues: CASSSSVAGPYNEQFF. The CDR3 DNA is TGTGCCAGCAGCTCATCCGTAGCTGGACCCTACAATGAGCAGTTCTTC.

CDR3 residues: CAIGQDYNEQFF. CDR3 bases: TGTGCCATCGGACAGGACTACAATGAGCAGTTCTTC. The genes are TRBV5-4 and TRBJ2-1; 7 nucleotides match TRBD1. The CDR3 has 12 amino acids. Trimming at V came to 9 bases and at J to 3 bases, leaving 3 bases not matched to a gene. Germline V lookup: CDR1 SGHNT, CDR2 YYREEE (reference sequence).

This rearrangement joins TRBV6-5 to TRBJ1-2; weak D call: TRBD1 (5 bases). The V end was cut by 4 bases, the J end by 8 bases, with 14 bases between. Per the germline V gene, CDR1 is MNHEY and CDR2 is SVGAGI. This CDR3 region has 13 residues. The CDR3 DNA follows: TGTGCCAGCAGTTCAACAGGTTCTTGGGGCTACACCTTC. It yields the protein CASSSTGSWGYTF.

For this clone: A much larger clone differs from this one at a single base, so this may be a read error. V gene TRBV30 combines with J gene TRBJ2-5, with D perhaps matching TRBD2 (6 bases). CDR1 and CDR2 from the germline V gene are GTSNPN and SVGIG (reference sequence). The length of the CDR3 is 13 residues. The CDR3 loop is CDWIVGGGSTQYF. The DNA for the CDR3 is TGTGACTGGATCGTGGGTGGGGGGTCGACCCAGTACTTC.

The count of this clone is one. The rearrangement joins TRBV6-5 to TRBJ2-7; 9 positions agree with TRBD1. The germline CDR1 and CDR2 sequences are MNHEY and SVGAGI. This CDR3 spans 14 amino acids. V was pared by 5 bases and J by 2 bases, with 4 bases of the junction left unmatched. DNA of the CDR3: TGTGCCAGCAGTGAGACAGGGGGTACCTACGAGCAGTACTTC. It translates to CASSETGGTYEQYF.

Note on this clone: This CDR3 is also generated by other DNA sequences in the sample. The chain carries TRBV19 and TRBJ2-2, with 9 bases identical to TRBD2. Germline V gives CDR1 LNHDA, CDR2 SQIVND (reference sequence). The CDR3 extends over 16 amino acids. V gave up 3 bases and J gave up 1 base; unmatched junction bases: 3. The CDR3 sequence is CASSIQAGGNTGELFF. DNA of the CDR3: TGTGCCAGTAGTATCCAAGCGGGAGGGAACACCGGGGAGCTGTTTTTT. The variable domain in full, with the rest retrieved from reference TRBV19 and TRBJ2-2, is DGGITQSPKYLFRKEGQNVTLSCEQNLNHDAMYWYRQDPGQGLRLIYYSQIVNDFQKGDIAEGYSVSREKKESFPLTVTSAQKNPTAFYLCASSIQAGGNTGELFFGEGSRLTVL.

The chain recombines TRBV6-5 with TRBJ1-1; D gene uncertain. The V end was cut by 0 bases, the J end by 2 bases, with 7 bases between. Germline assignment: CDR1 MNHEY and CDR2 SVGAGI. The CDR3 totals 14 residues. CDR3 coding DNA: TGTGCCAGCAGTTACTCCGGAGAAAACACTGAAGCTTTCTTT. Translated: CASSYSGENTEAFF.

Turning to this clone: Other DNA sequences in this sample translate to the same CDR3. The chain carries TRBV5-1 and TRBJ1-2, with 9 positions matching TRBD1. V was clipped by 0 bases and J by 6 bases; unmatched bases: 0. Germline V gives CDR1 SGHRS, CDR2 YFSETQ. The CDR3 extends over 13 amino acids. In DNA, the CDR3 is TGCGCCAGCAGCTTGGGACAGGGGGATGGCTACACCTTC. This sequence encodes CASSLGQGDGYTF.

This chain links TRBV2 with TRBJ2-3; the D gene is possibly TRBD1 (6 bases). Germline values: CDR1 SNHLY, CDR2 FYNNEI. V dropped 6 bases and J dropped 2 bases, with 15 bases sitting between them. CDR3 length equals 15 residues. The CDR3 protein is CASSLAQGYTDTQYF. The CDR3 DNA sequence: TGTGCCAGCAGCCTGGCTCAGGGGTACACAGATACGCAGTATTTT.